This is a list of T cell receptor beta chains from one sample in a study of lymphopenia after photon versus proton radiotherapy. Measured with immunoSEQ multiplex PCR; TCRdb has only the in-frame clones, and not every one. This table holds 9,500 to 15,000 clones, 89% found once. Source: peripheral blood, taken from a patient treated with proton-based radiotherapy. The source of these receptors is a man between 60 and 75 years old with pancreatic cancer. Each CDR3 is given with its conserved first and last residue. A D gene is named only where the DNA matches it firmly. Rows may omit the clone size; those that give it use once, few, many or a size class.

size: -
J: TRBJ2-7
V: TRBV7-2
D: -
CDR3: CASSSGPARTYEQYF
DNA: TGTGCCAGCAGCTCCGGACCGGCTCGCACCTACGAGCAGTACTTC

size: -
J: TRBJ2-2
V: TRBV9
D: -
CDR3: CASSEVYTGELFF
DNA: TGTGCCAGCAGCGAGGTTTACACCGGGGAGCTGTTTTTT

size: -
J: TRBJ2-7
V: TRBV7-9
D: TRBD1
CDR3: CASSNKDRENEQYF
DNA: TGTGCCAGCAGCAATAAGGACAGGGAAAACGAGCAGTACTTC

size: -
J: TRBJ2-5
V: TRBV7-9
D: -
CDR3: CASSPTVYQETQYF
DNA: TGTGCCAGCAGCCCGACGGTGTACCAAGAGACCCAGTACTTC

size: -
J: TRBJ1-2
V: TRBV27
D: TRBD1
CDR3: CASSSTPGGGYTF
DNA: TGTGCCAGCAGTTCTACTCCAGGGGGTGGCTACACCTTC

size: -
J: TRBJ1-1
V: TRBV28
D: -
CDR3: CASSPRLGPTEAFF
DNA: TGTGCCAGCAGTCCTCGACTCGGGCCTACTGAAGCTTTCTTT

size: -
J: TRBJ1-6
V: TRBV7-9
D: -
CDR3: CASSSMGSGLPLHF
DNA: TGTGCCAGCAGCTCCATGGGGTCAGGGTTACCCCTCCACTTT

size: -
J: TRBJ2-3
V: TRBV7-9
D: -
CDR3: CASSPYREVGTQYF
DNA: TGTGCCAGCAGTCCGTACAGGGAAGTTGGTACGCAGTATTTT

size: -
J: TRBJ1-1
V: TRBV11-2
D: -
CDR3: CASRGTFHTEAFF
DNA: TGTGCCAGCAGAGGGACGTTTCACACTGAAGCTTTCTTT

size: -
J: TRBJ2-7
V: TRBV10-3
D: TRBD1
CDR3: CAISENPGQGGEQYF
DNA: TGTGCCATCAGTGAGAATCCGGGACAGGGTGGCGAGCAGTACTTC

size: once
J: TRBJ2-3
V: TRBV5-4
D: -
CDR3: CASSSGSYTDTQYF
DNA: TGTGCCAGCAGCTCGGGGTCCTACACAGATACGCAGTATTTT

size: once
J: TRBJ1-1
V: TRBV5-4
D: TRBD1
CDR3: CASSLATGDYTEAFF
DNA: TGTGCCAGCAGCTTGGCCACAGGGGACTACACTGAAGCTTTCTTT

size: -
J: TRBJ2-2
V: TRBV7-3
D: -
CDR3: CASSPQGPVSGGELFF
DNA: TGTGCCAGCAGCCCCCAAGGTCCGGTTTCTGGCGGGGAGCTGTTTTTT

size: -
J: TRBJ2-7
V: TRBV6-1
D: -
CDR3: CASSRVSYEQYF
DNA: TGTGCCAGCAGCCGGGTTTCCTACGAGCAGTACTTC

size: -
J: TRBJ2-5
V: TRBV6-5
D: -
CDR3: CASSSGRSEGETQYF
DNA: TGTGCCAGCAGTTCGGGACGAAGTGAGGGGGAGACCCAGTACTTC

size: once
J: TRBJ2-7
V: TRBV15
D: -
CDR3: CATSRGIPYEQYF
DNA: TGTGCCACCAGCAGAGGGATCCCCTACGAGCAGTACTTC

size: -
J: TRBJ1-1
V: TRBV27
D: TRBD1
CDR3: CASSLSGQGARNTEAFF
DNA: TGTGCCAGCAGTTTATCGGGGCAGGGGGCGAGGAACACTGAAGCTTTCTTT

size: -
J: TRBJ2-2
V: TRBV6-5
D: TRBD1
CDR3: CASSYFLQGATGELFF
DNA: TGTGCCAGCAGTTACTTCCTACAGGGGGCCACCGGGGAGCTGTTTTTT

size: -
J: TRBJ1-2
V: TRBV2
D: -
CDR3: CASRHDERPGYYGYTF
DNA: TGTGCCAGCAGGCACGATGAAAGGCCCGGGTACTATGGCTACACCTTC

size: few
J: TRBJ1-4
V: TRBV6-6
D: -
CDR3: CASRTLTPDEKLFF
DNA: TGTGCCAGCAGAACACTCACCCCCGATGAAAAACTGTTTTTT

size: once
J: TRBJ1-1
V: TRBV5-1
D: -
CDR3: CASSLEGDRPAFF
DNA: TGCGCCAGCAGCTTGGAAGGTGACAGGCCAGCTTTCTTT

size: -
J: TRBJ2-7
V: TRBV19
D: -
CDR3: CASSKGPFTYEQYF
DNA: TGTGCCAGCAGCAAAGGCCCCTTTACATACGAGCAGTACTTC

size: -
J: TRBJ2-5
V: TRBV10-3
D: TRBD1
CDR3: CAIRTGGPQETQYF
DNA: TGTGCCATCAGGACAGGGGGACCCCAAGAGACCCAGTACTTC